The 7 T cell receptor beta chains presented below share a single source sample, sequenced in a study of memory CD4+ T cells and cytomegalovirus serostatus. Here immunoSEQ multiplex PCR was the method, and the copy in TCRdb shows in-frame clones only, minus some. The data contain some 52,000 clones, roughly 78% of them singletons. Single viable CD3+CD4+CD8-CD45RO+ cells were sorted as the memory CD4+ T cells. Sequenced sample: memory CD4+ T cells from blood. The receptor set was obtained from an adult in good health and CMV-seronegative.

This sequence joins TRBV5-1 and TRBJ2-6, with 9 bases aligning to TRBD1. Trimming cost V 5 bases and J 4 bases; bases outside gene matches: 1. In germline, CDR1 is SGHRS, CDR2 YFSETQ. The CDR3 has 14 amino acids. The chain's CDR3 is CASRGTGGANVLTF. In nucleotides, the CDR3 is TGCGCCAGCAGGGGGACAGGGGGGGCCAACGTCCTGACTTTC.

The chain links TRBV6-1 to TRBJ1-6; D remains ambiguous. Trimming removed 8 bases at V and 7 bases at J, with 12 bases between. The germline gives CDR1 MNHNS, CDR2 SASEGT. The CDR3 contains 13 residues. DNA of the CDR3: TGTGCCAGCGTCCTTGCGTCAAATTCACCCCTCCACTTT. It encodes CASVLASNSPLHF.

This rearrangement joins TRBV5-1 to TRBJ2-1; D is unresolved. The germline V gene has CDR1 SGHRS and CDR2 YFSETQ. V lost 0 bases to trimming and J lost 7 bases, with 14 bases between them. The CDR3 covers 15 residues. CDR3 amino acids: CASSLDPVIGNEQFF. The CDR3 coding sequence is TGCGCCAGCAGCTTGGACCCCGTTATAGGGAATGAGCAGTTCTTC.

The chain links TRBV7-9 to TRBJ1-2; TRBD1 matches at 8 bases. With V trimmed by 3 bases and J by 6 bases, 0 bases remained unmatched. Germline CDR1 and CDR2: SEHNR and FQNEAQ (reference sequence). The CDR3 has 12 amino acids. CDR3 residues: CASSLTGDGYTF. CDR3 in DNA: TGTGCCAGCAGCTTGACAGGGGATGGCTACACCTTC.

The rearrangement uses TRBV6-5 and TRBJ2-5; 7 bases match TRBD1. Germline values: CDR1 MNHEY, CDR2 SVGAGI. The CDR3 totals 14 residues. V lost 5 bases and J lost 5; bases outside the gene matches: 8. The CDR3 loop is CASSPGGLGETQYF. The CDR3 region has the DNA TGTGCCAGCAGTCCAGGGGGTCTGGGCGAGACCCAGTACTTC.

This clone has more than one count but fewer than ten. The V gene is TRBV2, the J gene TRBJ1-1; D not certain. The germline V gene encodes CDR1 SNHLY and CDR2 FYNNEI. V lost 7 bases, J lost 3 bases, and 15 bases lay in between. This CDR3 has 14 amino acids. The CDR3 here is CASIRNQRHTEAFF. CDR3 DNA: TGTGCCAGCATCAGAAACCAACGACACACTGAAGCTTTCTTT.

The chain couples TRBV6-1 to TRBJ1-5; 7 positions agree with TRBD1. Trimming removed 3 bases from V and 4 bases from J; junction bases left unmatched: 9. Germline V gives CDR1 MNHNS, CDR2 SASEGT. There are 16 residues in the CDR3. The CDR3 reads CASSDSGQIGNQPQHF. CDR3 DNA: TGTGCCAGCAGTGATTCGGGACAGATTGGAAATCAGCCCCAGCATTTT.